This TCR beta chain was identified during a study of response to subunit inactivated influenza vaccine. Study-wide points: That few new T cells are recruited by each seasonal influenza vaccination was the authors' suggestion.

TCRdb reprocessed the RT-PCR reads with MiXCR, giving one entry per CDR3 protein. The sample gives fewer than 600,000 distinct CDR3 sequences, less than 7.5% of which show up once; roughly 13% is in the top ten. This clonotype was counted ten times or more. Its antigen remains unidentified. Specimen: PBMCs from blood, collected about 23 months after vaccination. The receptor was isolated from a man aged 50 to 69 who received an inactivated influenza vaccine.

The CDR3 loop is CASSLIAGGEQYF. DNA of the CDR3: TGTGCCAGCAGCTTAATAGCGGGAGGCGAGCAGTACTTC. The genes are TRBV7-2 and TRBJ2-7; TRBD2 matches 10 bases. Germline V CDR1 and CDR2: SGHTA, FQGNSA. The CDR3 totals 13 residues. J gave up 6 bases and V 2 bases, and 1 base lay outside the gene matches.